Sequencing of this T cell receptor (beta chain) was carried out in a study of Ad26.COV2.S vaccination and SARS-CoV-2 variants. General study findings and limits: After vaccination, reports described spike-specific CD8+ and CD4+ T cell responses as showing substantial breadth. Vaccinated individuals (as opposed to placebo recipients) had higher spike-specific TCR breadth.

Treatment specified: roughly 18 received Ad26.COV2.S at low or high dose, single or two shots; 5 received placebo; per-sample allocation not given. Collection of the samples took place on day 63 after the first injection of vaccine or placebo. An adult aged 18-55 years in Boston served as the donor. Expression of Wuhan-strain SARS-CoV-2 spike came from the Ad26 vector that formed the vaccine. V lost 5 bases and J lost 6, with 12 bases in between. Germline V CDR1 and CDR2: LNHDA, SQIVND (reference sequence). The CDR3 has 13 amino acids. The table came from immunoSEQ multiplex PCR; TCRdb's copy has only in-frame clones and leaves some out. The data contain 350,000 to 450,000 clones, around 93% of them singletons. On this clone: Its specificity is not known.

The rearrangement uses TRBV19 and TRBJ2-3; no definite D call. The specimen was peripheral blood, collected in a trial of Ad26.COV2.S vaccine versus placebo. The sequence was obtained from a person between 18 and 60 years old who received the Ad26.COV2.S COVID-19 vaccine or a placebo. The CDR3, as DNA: TGTGCCAGTAGTCCAGCAGGCTGGGATACGCAGTATTTT. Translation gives CASSPAGWDTQYF.